A single T cell receptor (beta chain) is shown here with its context. Its antigen is currently unknown. The data stem from a study of T cells in tuberculosis. Looking at the study overall: IGRA-negative adolescents, IGRA-positive adolescents with latent tuberculosis and adults with active tuberculosis formed this South African cohort.

Study results and limitations: Smaller distances to GMM-specific TCRs suggested their expansion in active tuberculosis.

The time point here: new active TB diagnosis, blood taken before or within 7 days of starting treatment. Each clinical donor contributed on average approximately 99,000 T cells from unsorted cryopreserved PBMC. Data came from immunoSEQ multiplex PCR; TCRdb stores just in-frame clones and leaves some out. Of tens of thousands of clones listed, 91% are singletons. The sequence derives from an adult with tuberculosis. Sequenced here: PBMCs, sampled at tuberculosis diagnosis.

This CDR3 is CASSEAGAGVYGYTF. CDR3 sequence (DNA): TGTGCCAGCAGTGAAGCGGGGGCGGGGGTCTATGGCTACACCTTC. V gene TRBV6-1 combines with J gene TRBJ1-2; a possible D gene is TRBD1 (6 bases). The CDR3 has 15 amino acids. The V and J ends lost 0 bases and 4 bases respectively, with 12 bases between them. Germline CDR1 reads MNHNS; CDR2 reads SASEGT.